The 30 T cell receptor beta chains in this list originate from one sample, sequenced in a study of cytomegalovirus exposure and HLA in healthy donors. PCR was performed using 60 Vbeta and 13 Jbeta primers. The method was immunoSEQ multiplex PCR; TCRdb's version includes in-frame clones alone and lacks a portion of them. Of roughly 190,000 clones listed, roughly 86% are singletons. The sequenced material came from PBMCs. Receptors were obtained from a man aged 35 to 55 in good health and CMV-seropositive.

The rearrangement joins TRBV6-6 to TRBJ1-1; the match to TRBD1 covers 8 bases. The CDR3 runs 13 residues. Germline CDR1 MNHNY, CDR2 SVGAGI (reference sequence). V lost 2 bases, J lost 7 bases, and 3 bases stayed unmatched. The DNA of the CDR3 is TGTGCCAGCAGTTACGACAGGGGAGGTGAAGCTTTCTTT. Protein product: CASSYDRGGEAFF.

The chain combines TRBV10-3 with TRBJ1-2; weak D call: TRBD1 (6 bases). The germline V gene has CDR1 ENHRY and CDR2 SYGVKD. V was shortened by 4 bases and J by 2 bases, with 14 bases between the two germline ends. The CDR3 is made up of 15 amino acids. CDR3 residues: CAISAVGGGNYGYTF. CDR3 nucleotide sequence: TGTGCCATCAGTGCCGTCGGGGGGGGCAACTATGGCTACACCTTC.

This chain links TRBV29-1 with TRBJ1-2; D not resolved. The CDR3 has 11 amino acids. V lost 3 bases, J lost 3 bases, and 5 bases lay in between. Germline CDR1 reads SQVTM; CDR2 reads ANQGSEA. CDR3 in amino acids: CSVEGDYGYTF. DNA of the CDR3: TGCAGCGTTGAGGGAGACTATGGCTACACCTTC.

The chain carries TRBV6-5 and TRBJ2-7, with 7 bases fitting TRBD2. The V segment lost 4 bases and the J segment 5 bases; nucleotides outside the gene matches: 11. The CDR3 has 15 amino acids. Germline-derived CDR1 and CDR2 are MNHEY and SVGAGI. The CDR3 nucleotides read TGTGCCAGCAGTTTTCTTGCCGGGAGGAATAACGAGCAGTACTTC. This encodes CASSFLAGRNNEQYF.

V and J are TRBV19 and TRBJ2-7, with 8 nucleotides matching TRBD1. The V gene end was trimmed by 8 bases and the J gene end by 3 bases; junction bases not matched to a gene: 9. CDR1 is LNHDA and CDR2 is SQIVND in the germline V gene (reference sequence). The CDR3 loop spans 14 amino acids. CDR3 nucleotide sequence: TGTGCCAGTGCCCCCGGGACAGGAGTCTACGAGCAGTACTTC. Translating gives CASAPGTGVYEQYF. Full variable domain (remainder filled in from reference TRBV19 and TRBJ2-7): DGGITQSPKYLFRKEGQNVTLSCEQNLNHDAMYWYRQDPGQGLRLIYYSQIVNDFQKGDIAEGYSVSREKKESFPLTVTSAQKNPTAFYLCASAPGTGVYEQYFGPGTRLTVT.

The chain uses TRBV6-5 and TRBJ2-7, with TRBD2 matching 12 bases. Germline CDR1 MNHEY, CDR2 SVGAGI. The trim removed 6 bases at V and 6 bases at J, leaving 6 bases unmatched. The CDR3 has 14 amino acids. The CDR3 sequence is CASSRLAGASEQYF. The CDR3 DNA reads TGTGCCAGCAGCCGACTAGCGGGAGCGAGCGAGCAGTACTTC.

The chain joins TRBV5-1 to TRBJ2-2, with 13 positions matching TRBD2. Germline V CDR1 and CDR2: SGHRS, YFSETQ. CDR3 length: 16 amino acids. The V and J ends lost 2 bases and 3 bases, in that order; junction bases with no gene match: 1. Written as DNA, the CDR3 is TGCGCCAGCAGCTTCGGACTAGCGGGAGACACCGGGGAGCTGTTTTTT. Encoded protein: CASSFGLAGDTGELFF.

This sequence joins TRBV25-1 and TRBJ2-5, with TRBD1 identical over 9 bases. The DNA end is a closer match to TRBJ2-7, so the J assignment may be wrong. CDR3 size: 14 residues. Germline lookup yields CDR1 MGHDK and CDR2 SYGVNS. CDR3 in amino acids: CASTRQGVGYEQYF. The DNA of the CDR3 is TGTGCCAGCACCCGACAGGGGGTCGGGTACGAGCAGTACTTC.

This clone was seen more than once but under ten times. The CDR3 here is CASSEAGQGPQPQHF. CDR3 bases: TGTGCCAGCAGTGAAGCTGGGCAGGGGCCTCAGCCCCAGCATTTT. The V and J genes are TRBV2 and TRBJ1-5; TRBD1 is a possible D gene (6 bases). The CDR3 consists of 15 residues. In germline, CDR1 is SNHLY, CDR2 FYNNEI. V shed 0 bases and J shed 6 bases, with 12 bases lying between them.

The chain has TRBV7-9 and TRBJ2-2; TRBD1 is a possible D gene (6 bases). The germline V gene encodes CDR1 SEHNR and CDR2 FQNEAQ (reference sequence). The V end lost 1 base, the J end lost 3 bases, and 9 bases lay between the germline ends. This CDR3 is built from 15 residues. The CDR3 loop reads CASSLGTVYTGELFF. The CDR3 DNA reads as TGTGCCAGCAGCTTAGGGACAGTGTACACCGGGGAGCTGTTTTTT.

This chain uses TRBV7-3 with TRBJ2-2; D possibly corresponds to TRBD1 (5 bases). The V end was cut by 1 base, the J end by 4 bases, with 13 bases between. This CDR3 has 16 amino acids. Germline CDR1 reads SGHTA; CDR2 reads FQGTGA. The CDR3 sequence is CASSLNPAGSTGELFF. CDR3 nucleotide sequence: TGTGCCAGCAGCTTAAATCCGGCAGGGTCCACCGGGGAGCTGTTTTTT.

A remark on this clone: This sample also contains other DNA sequences that code for the same CDR3. The chain carries TRBV2 and TRBJ1-1, with 8 nucleotides matching TRBD1. In germline, CDR1 is SNHLY, CDR2 FYNNEI. The V and J ends lost 6 bases and 10 bases, in that order; junction bases with no gene match: 7. This CDR3 has 12 amino acids. The CDR3 bases are TGTGCCAGCAGGCAGCAGGGGGCCCTAGCTTTCTTT. This translates into CASRQQGALAFF.

The V and J genes are TRBV5-1 and TRBJ2-5; the match to TRBD2 covers 7 bases. The V and J ends lost 0 bases and 5 bases, in that order; junction bases with no gene match: 7. This CDR3 has 15 residues. Germline CDR1 reads SGHRS; CDR2 reads YFSETQ. CDR3 residues: CASSLGPGLDETQYF. DNA of the CDR3: TGCGCCAGCAGCTTGGGCCCCGGACTAGACGAGACCCAGTACTTC.

J is TRBJ1-1 and V is TRBV7-8; TRBD1 matches at 9 bases. The germline V gene has CDR1 SGHVS and CDR2 FQNEAQ. CDR3 length equals 15 residues. The V gene end was trimmed by 5 bases and the J gene end by 6 bases; junction bases not matched to a gene: 10. The CDR3 loop is CASSTLQGANAEAFF. The CDR3 nucleotides read TGTGCCAGCAGCACATTACAGGGGGCGAATGCTGAAGCTTTCTTT.

V and J are TRBV14 and TRBJ2-3; TRBD1 is a possible D gene (5 bases). The CDR3 length is 12 residues. From germline, CDR1 is SGHDN and CDR2 FVKESK. Between the trimmed V and J ends, which lost 1 base and 8 bases, there was a span of 7 bases. The CDR3 region has the DNA TGTGCCAGCAGCCAAGTAGGGGCTACGCAGTATTTT. The encoded protein is CASSQVGATQYF.

The chain joins TRBV7-9 to TRBJ2-7; D is perhaps TRBD1 (5 bases). Germline V gene lookup returns CDR1 SEHNR and CDR2 FQNEAQ (reference sequence). The CDR3 extends over 14 amino acids. Trimming stripped 1 base from V and 6 bases from J, with 13 bases between. The CDR3 region is CASSLEPGPGEQYF. Written as DNA, the CDR3 is TGTGCCAGCAGCTTAGAGCCAGGGCCGGGCGAGCAGTACTTC.

The V gene is TRBV7-3, the J gene TRBJ2-3; 7 bases match TRBD2. After removal of 6 bases from V and 0 bases from J, the junction contained 3 bases not matched to a gene. This CDR3 has 14 residues. Germline loops: CDR1 SGHTA, CDR2 FQGTGA. CDR3 nucleotide sequence: TGTGCCAGCAGGGCCGGGGGGAGCACAGATACGCAGTATTTT. Protein: CASRAGGSTDTQYF.

This clone turned up a few times. The J gene is TRBJ1-1, the V gene TRBV5-1; TRBD1 aligns across 9 bases. The CDR3 has 13 amino acids. The V gene's germline CDR1 is SGHRS and CDR2 YFSETQ. The V gene end was trimmed by 0 bases and the J gene end by 8 bases; junction bases not matched to a gene: 2. CDR3 nucleotides: TGCGCCAGCAGCTTGGCAGGGACAGGGGAAGCTTTCTTT. Amino acid sequence: CASSLAGTGEAFF.

This clone was observed once. The chain uses TRBV21-1 and TRBJ1-2; the D segment call TRBD1 is taken from the table without a DNA check. TRBV21-1 is a pseudogene locus. The CDR3 length is 19 residues. This chain's CDR3 is CASSKDPPTGDPKNYGYTF. The CDR3 coding sequence is TGTGCCAGCAGCAAGGATCCCCCGACAGGGGACCCTAAAAACTATGGCTACACCTTC.

The sample holds a few counts of this clone. This chain connects TRBV18 to TRBJ2-1; 9 nucleotides agree with TRBD1. The junction had 2 bases not matched to a gene; V was cut back by 8 bases and J by 6 bases. Germline assignment: CDR1 KGHSH and CDR2 LQKENI. This CDR3 comprises 12 residues. Written as DNA, the CDR3 is TGTGCCAGCACGACAGGGGGCAATGAGCAGTTCTTC. This sequence encodes CASTTGGNEQFF.

The DNA for the CDR3 is TGCGCCAGCAGCTGGGGTCTAGCGGGAGGCTATGAGCAGTTCTTC. Translated, it gives CASSWGLAGGYEQFF. The chain has TRBV5-1 and TRBJ2-1; 11 bases line up with TRBD2. V trimming: 3 bases; J trimming: 8 bases; junction bases outside the gene matches: 7. CDR1 SGHRS and CDR2 YFSETQ come from the germline V gene. CDR3 size: 15 residues.

The V gene is TRBV2, the J gene TRBJ2-1, with TRBD1 matching over 8 bases. Germline values: CDR1 SNHLY, CDR2 FYNNEI. The CDR3 has 13 amino acids. V was clipped by 7 bases and J by 5 bases; unmatched bases: 4. Written as DNA, the CDR3 is TGTGCCAGCACCCGGGACAGGCACAATGAGCAGTTCTTC. It encodes CASTRDRHNEQFF.

V is TRBV29-1 and J is TRBJ2-3; 9 nucleotides line up with TRBD2. The V gene's germline CDR1 is SQVTM and CDR2 ANQGSEA. V lost 4 bases to trimming and J lost 7 bases; unmatched junction nucleotides: 12. This CDR3 contains 15 residues. The CDR3 loop is CSVVAGTSTTNTQYF. CDR3 DNA sequence: TGCAGCGTTGTCGCCGGGACTAGCACTACAAATACGCAGTATTTT.

The chain employs TRBV6-1 and TRBJ2-7, with D possibly being TRBD2 (5 bases). Germline CDR1 reads MNHNS; CDR2 reads SASEGT. CDR3 length: 14 residues. V lost 7 bases to trimming and J lost 6 bases, with 19 bases between them. CDR3: CASKRESLAGEQYF. CDR3 bases: TGTGCCAGCAAGAGGGAGTCACTGGCGGGCGAGCAGTACTTC.

This clone was detected a few times. The J gene is TRBJ1-1, the V gene TRBV5-1; D is unresolved. CDR1 and CDR2 (germline): SGHRS, YFSETQ. The length of the CDR3 is 15 residues. V lost 1 base to trimming and J lost 8 bases, with 18 bases between them. As DNA, the CDR3 is TGCGCCAGCAGCTTGCGTGGTGAACAGTGGCGAGAAGCTTTCTTT. Amino acid sequence: CASSLRGEQWREAFF.

This clone was observed once. The chain recombines TRBV2 with TRBJ2-1, with 12 nucleotides matching TRBD1. V lost 2 bases and J lost 7; bases outside the gene matches: 6. The germline V gene has CDR1 SNHLY and CDR2 FYNNEI. The CDR3 extends over 16 amino acids. DNA for the CDR3: TGTGCCAGCAGTGAACGGGGGACAGGGGGCGAAAATGAGCAGTTCTTC. This gives the protein CASSERGTGGENEQFF.

The chain uses TRBV2 and TRBJ2-3, with D tentatively TRBD1 (6 bases). The V gene lost 6 bases and the J gene lost 4 bases, with 8 bases spanning the gap. The CDR3 is 12 amino acids. Germline CDR1 and CDR2: SNHLY and FYNNEI. The CDR3 DNA reads as TGTGCCAGCAGAACAGGGCCAGATACGCAGTATTTT. Translated: CASRTGPDTQYF.

The chain links TRBV6-6 to TRBJ2-3, with 10 positions matching TRBD2. V lost 2 bases to trimming and J lost 1 base; unmatched junction nucleotides: 0. The CDR3 has 15 residues. From germline, CDR1 is MNHNY and CDR2 SVGAGI (reference sequence). The CDR3 reads CASSYTSGGTDTQYF. The CDR3 DNA is TGTGCCAGCAGTTACACTAGCGGGGGCACAGATACGCAGTATTTT.

The V gene is TRBV4-1, the J gene TRBJ2-5; D is possibly TRBD2 (5 bases). The CDR3 runs 19 residues. CDR1 MGHRA and CDR2 YSYEKL come from the germline V gene. Between the trimmed V and J ends, which lost 1 base and 5 bases, there was a span of 26 bases. CDR3 loop: CASSQGRARRRQPSETQYF. In DNA form, the CDR3 reads TGCGCCAGCAGCCAAGGGCGAGCGCGTCGGCGGCAGCCTAGCGAGACCCAGTACTTC.

V gene TRBV5-1 combines with J gene TRBJ2-5, with a possible D match to TRBD1 (8 bases). Trimming took 2 bases from V and 4 from J, leaving 15 bases between them. Germline assignment: CDR1 SGHRS and CDR2 YFSETQ. CDR3 size: 15 residues. The CDR3: CASSFQDREGETQYF. The CDR3 nucleotides are TGCGCCAGCAGCTTTCAGGACAGGGAGGGAGAGACCCAGTACTTC.